The following is a T cell receptor (beta chain) sequence with its context. These data come from a study of blood T cell repertoires in COVID-19. Methods used by the authors: Reference gene primers were amplified, and this amplification served to estimate nucleated cell counts. The protocol was immunoSEQ multiplex PCR, while the TCRdb copy is restricted to in-frame clones and leaves out a portion. V and J calls and clone size come straight from that table; D and trimming were deduced from the DNA. Counted here are approximately 190,000 clones, around four fifths occurring once; the ten biggest clones make up roughly 6.1%. Trimming removed 4 bases from V and 4 bases from J, with 22 bases in between. CDR1 LGHNA and CDR2 YNFKEQ come from the germline V gene. This CDR3 spans 17 amino acids.

Sequencing was carried out using peripheral blood. The chain recombines TRBV4-2 with TRBJ1-1, with D perhaps TRBD1 (6 bases). The receptor comes from a woman aged 40 to 55 with acute or convalescent COVID-19. In DNA, the CDR3 is TGTGCCAGCAGCCTAAGCGCGGGGGCGGGCAGGACCACTGAAGCTTTCTTT. It yields the protein CASSLSAGAGRTTEAFF.